Listed below are T cell receptor beta chains from one sample, sequenced in a study of human T cells and chemical hapten exposure. Each CDR3 protein gets one entry after TCRdb re-called the RACE reads with MiXCR. The sample lists approximately 85,000 distinct CDR3 sequences, roughly a tenth seen once, with roughly 2.3% in the top ten. The sequencing used whole blood, collected in connection with sensitization to the hapten diphenylcyclopropenone (DPC). The receptor set was obtained from a woman in her twenties or thirties with alopecia areata. Some clones in this sample may be carry-over from other donors' samples. CDR3s include the opening cysteine and the closing phenylalanine or tryptophan. The D gene is left open where the match is weak. Where a row states a size, it is once, few, many or the class of an expanded clone; other rows omit it.

d_call j_call v_call clone_size cdr3_aa cdr3_nt
TRBD2 TRBJ2-1 TRBV19 few CASGLAGGRNEQFF TGTGCCAGTGGACTAGCGGGGGGGCGGAATGAGCAGTTCTTC
NA TRBJ1-3 TRBV7-6 few CASSLRAGGGASGNTIYF TGTGCCAGCAGCTTAAGGGCAGGCGGAGGCGCCTCTGGAAACACCATATATTTT
NA TRBJ2-7 TRBV20-1 NA CSARGGGSEFEQYF TGCAGTGCTAGAGGGGGCGGTAGCGAGTTCGAGCAGTACTTC
TRBD1 TRBJ1-2 TRBV19 many CASSPLRQGPSNYGYTF TGTGCCAGTAGTCCCCTCCGACAGGGACCCTCCAACTATGGCTACACCTTC
TRBD1 TRBJ2-1 TRBV7-2 many CASSYGQDLYNEQFF TGTGCCAGCAGTTACGGACAGGATCTTTACAATGAGCAGTTCTTC
NA TRBJ1-5 TRBV7-2 many CASSLPGYQPQHF TGTGCCAGCAGCTTACCCGGTTACCAGCCCCAGCATTTT
NA TRBJ1-2 TRBV6-1 many CASSIERINYGYTF TGTGCCAGCAGTATAGAACGGATAAACTATGGCTACACCTTC
NA TRBJ2-7 TRBV6-2/TRBV6-3 many CASSPPPSSYEQYF TGTGCCAGCAGCCCCCCTCCAAGCTCCTACGAGCAGTACTTC
TRBD2 TRBJ2-3 TRBV10-1 many CARTKAGTSGTRTSTDTQYF TGCGCCAGAACTAAAGCCGGGACTAGCGGAACTAGGACTAGCACAGATACGCAGTATTTT
NA TRBJ2-1 TRBV30 few CAWSVLGRGMQFF TGTGCCTGGAGTGTACTAGGTCGGGGAATGCAGTTCTTC
TRBD1 TRBJ2-6 TRBV6-6 many CASRDSRTSGANVLTF TGTGCCAGCCGGGACAGTCGAACCTCCGGGGCCAACGTCCTGACTTTC
TRBD1 TRBJ1-4 TRBV5-1 few CASSFRDRKEKLFF TGCGCCAGCAGCTTCCGGGACAGAAAGGAAAAACTGTTTTTT
TRBD2 TRBJ2-5 TRBV7-2 many CASRIGSSGGASETQYF TGTGCCAGCAGAATAGGGTCTAGCGGGGGGGCTAGTGAGACCCAGTACTTC
TRBD2 TRBJ2-7 TRBV5-4 many CASSLGIAGGLLSYEQYF TGTGCCAGCAGCTTGGGAATAGCGGGGGGCCTTCTCTCCTACGAGCAGTACTTC
NA TRBJ1-4 TRBV11-2 many CASSSDRTNEKLFF TGTGCCAGCAGCTCCGATCGTACTAATGAAAAACTGTTTTTT
TRBD1 TRBJ1-6 TRBV6-5 NA CASKTGDNSPLHF TGTGCCAGCAAAACAGGGGATAATTCACCCCTCCACTTT